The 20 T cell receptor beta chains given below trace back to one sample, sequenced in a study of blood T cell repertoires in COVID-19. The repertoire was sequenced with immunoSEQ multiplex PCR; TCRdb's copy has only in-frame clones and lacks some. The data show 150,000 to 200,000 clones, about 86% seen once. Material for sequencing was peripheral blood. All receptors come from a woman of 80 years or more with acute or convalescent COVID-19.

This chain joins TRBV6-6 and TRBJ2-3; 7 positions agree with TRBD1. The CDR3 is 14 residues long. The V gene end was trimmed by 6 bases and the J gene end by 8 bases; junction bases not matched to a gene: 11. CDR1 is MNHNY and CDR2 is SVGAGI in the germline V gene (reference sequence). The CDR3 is CASSPLTGQGTQYF. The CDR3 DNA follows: TGTGCCAGCAGCCCGCTGACAGGGCAAGGTACGCAGTATTTT.

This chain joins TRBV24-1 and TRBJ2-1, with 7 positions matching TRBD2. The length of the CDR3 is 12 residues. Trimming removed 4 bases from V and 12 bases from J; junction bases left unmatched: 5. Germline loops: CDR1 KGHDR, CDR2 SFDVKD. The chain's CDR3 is CATSDSSGLQFF. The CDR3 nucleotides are TGTGCCACCAGTGACAGTAGCGGGCTGCAGTTCTTC.

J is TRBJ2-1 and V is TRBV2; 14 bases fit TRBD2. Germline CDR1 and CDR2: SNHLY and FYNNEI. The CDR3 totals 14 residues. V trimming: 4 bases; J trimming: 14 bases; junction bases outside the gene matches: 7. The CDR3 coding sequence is TGTGCCAGCAGTGCCGGGACTAGCGGGAGAAATAAGTTCTTC. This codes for CASSAGTSGRNKFF.

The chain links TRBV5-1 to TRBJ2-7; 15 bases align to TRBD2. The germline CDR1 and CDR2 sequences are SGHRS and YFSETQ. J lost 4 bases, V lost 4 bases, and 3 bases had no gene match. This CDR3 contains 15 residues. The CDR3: CASSTGTSGGYEQYF. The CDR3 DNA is TGCGCCAGCAGCACGGGGACTAGCGGGGGGTACGAGCAGTACTTC.

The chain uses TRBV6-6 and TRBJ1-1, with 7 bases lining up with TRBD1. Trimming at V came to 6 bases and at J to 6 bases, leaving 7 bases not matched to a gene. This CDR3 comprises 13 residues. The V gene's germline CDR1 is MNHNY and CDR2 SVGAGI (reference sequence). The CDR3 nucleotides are TGTGCCAGCAGAGCACAGGGGATCGCTGAAGCTTTCTTT. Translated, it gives CASRAQGIAEAFF.

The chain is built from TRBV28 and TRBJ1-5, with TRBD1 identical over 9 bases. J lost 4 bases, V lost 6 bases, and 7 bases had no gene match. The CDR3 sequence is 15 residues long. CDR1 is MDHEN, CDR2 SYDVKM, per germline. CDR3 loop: CASSSGQGKNQPQHF. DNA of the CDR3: TGTGCCAGCAGCTCCGGACAGGGGAAAAATCAGCCCCAGCATTTT.

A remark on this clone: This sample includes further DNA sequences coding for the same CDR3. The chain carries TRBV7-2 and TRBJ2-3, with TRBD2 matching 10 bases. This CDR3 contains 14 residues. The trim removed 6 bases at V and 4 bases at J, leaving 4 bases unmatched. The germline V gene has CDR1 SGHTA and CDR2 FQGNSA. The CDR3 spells CASSRTSGADTQYF. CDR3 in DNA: TGTGCCAGCAGTAGGACTAGCGGCGCAGATACGCAGTATTTT.

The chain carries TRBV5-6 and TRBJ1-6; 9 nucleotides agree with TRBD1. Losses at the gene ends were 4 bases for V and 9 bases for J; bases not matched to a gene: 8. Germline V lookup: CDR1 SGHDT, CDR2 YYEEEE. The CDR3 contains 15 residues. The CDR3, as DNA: TGTGCCAGCAGCCCAGAGACAGGGGGTAGTTCACCCCTCCACTTT. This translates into CASSPETGGSSPLHF.

The CDR3 nucleotides are TGTGCCAGCGGGAGATCTTACGAGCAGTACTTC. Residues: CASGRSYEQYF. The gene calls are TRBV27 and TRBJ2-7; D might be TRBD2 (5 bases). Per the germline V gene, CDR1 is MNHEY and CDR2 is SMNVEV (reference sequence). This CDR3 region has 11 residues. Trimming took 8 bases from V and 4 from J, leaving 9 bases between them.

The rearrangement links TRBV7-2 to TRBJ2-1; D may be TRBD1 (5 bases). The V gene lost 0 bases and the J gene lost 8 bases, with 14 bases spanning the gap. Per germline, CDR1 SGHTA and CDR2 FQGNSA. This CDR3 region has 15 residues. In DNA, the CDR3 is TGTGCCAGCAGCTTAGCGTCAACGCAGGGCTATGAGCAGTTCTTC. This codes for CASSLASTQGYEQFF.

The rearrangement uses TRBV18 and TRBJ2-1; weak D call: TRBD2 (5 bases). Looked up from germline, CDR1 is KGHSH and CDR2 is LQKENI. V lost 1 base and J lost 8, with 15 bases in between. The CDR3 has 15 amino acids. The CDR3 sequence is CASSPLGSAGDEQFF. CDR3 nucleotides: TGTGCCAGCTCACCACTAGGCTCCGCGGGCGATGAGCAGTTCTTC.

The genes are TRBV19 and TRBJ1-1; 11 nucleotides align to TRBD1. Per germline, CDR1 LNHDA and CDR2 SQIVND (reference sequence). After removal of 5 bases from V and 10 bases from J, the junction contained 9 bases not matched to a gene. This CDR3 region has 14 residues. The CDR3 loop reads CASSVGQGAESAFF. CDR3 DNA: TGTGCCAGTAGTGTAGGACAGGGGGCAGAGTCAGCTTTCTTT.

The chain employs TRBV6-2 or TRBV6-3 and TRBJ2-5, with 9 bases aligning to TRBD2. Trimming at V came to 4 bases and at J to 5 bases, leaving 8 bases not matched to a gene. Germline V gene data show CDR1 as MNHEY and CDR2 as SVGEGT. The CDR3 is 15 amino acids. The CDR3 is CASSFGGGAGETQYF. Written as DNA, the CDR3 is TGTGCCAGCAGTTTCGGCGGGGGGGCCGGTGAGACCCAGTACTTC.

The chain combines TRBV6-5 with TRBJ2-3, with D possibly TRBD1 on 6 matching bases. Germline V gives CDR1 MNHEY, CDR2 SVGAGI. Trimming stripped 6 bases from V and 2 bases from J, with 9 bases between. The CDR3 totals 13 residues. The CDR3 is CASRRQVTDTQYF. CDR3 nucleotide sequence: TGTGCCAGCAGACGACAGGTCACAGATACGCAGTATTTT.

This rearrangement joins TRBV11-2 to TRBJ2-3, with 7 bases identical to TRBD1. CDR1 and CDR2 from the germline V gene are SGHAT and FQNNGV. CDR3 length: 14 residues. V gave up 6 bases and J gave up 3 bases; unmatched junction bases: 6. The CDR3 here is CASRSRGLTDTQYF. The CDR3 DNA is TGTGCCAGCAGATCAAGGGGGCTGACAGATACGCAGTATTTT.

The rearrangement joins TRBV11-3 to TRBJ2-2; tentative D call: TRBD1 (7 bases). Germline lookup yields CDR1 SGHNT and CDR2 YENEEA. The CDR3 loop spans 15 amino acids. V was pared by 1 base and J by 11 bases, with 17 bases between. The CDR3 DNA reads TGTGCCAGCAGCTTAGCCAGGGGGGCAGAAGGAGAGCTGTTTTTT. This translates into CASSLARGAEGELFF.

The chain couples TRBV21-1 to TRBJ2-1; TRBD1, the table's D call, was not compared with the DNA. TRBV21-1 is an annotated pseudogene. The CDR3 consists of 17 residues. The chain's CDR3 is CASSRGQGKLSYNEQFF. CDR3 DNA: TGTGCCAGCAGCAGAGGACAGGGGAAACTCTCCTACAATGAGCAGTTCTTC.

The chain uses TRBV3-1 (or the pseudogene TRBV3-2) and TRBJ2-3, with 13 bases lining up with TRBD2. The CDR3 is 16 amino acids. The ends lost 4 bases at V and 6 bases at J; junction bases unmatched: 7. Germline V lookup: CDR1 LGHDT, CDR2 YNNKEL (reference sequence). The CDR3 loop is CASSPLAGGPRDTQYF. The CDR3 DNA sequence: TGTGCCAGCAGCCCACTAGCGGGAGGGCCAAGGGATACGCAGTATTTT.

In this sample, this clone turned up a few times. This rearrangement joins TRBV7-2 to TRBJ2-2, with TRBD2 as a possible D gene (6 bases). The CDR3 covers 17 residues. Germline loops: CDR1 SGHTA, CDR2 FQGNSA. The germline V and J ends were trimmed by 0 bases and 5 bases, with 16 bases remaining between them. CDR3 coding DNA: TGTGCCAGCAGCTTAGCGAAGGGACTTGTCTCTACCGGGGAGCTGTTTTTT. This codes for CASSLAKGLVSTGELFF.

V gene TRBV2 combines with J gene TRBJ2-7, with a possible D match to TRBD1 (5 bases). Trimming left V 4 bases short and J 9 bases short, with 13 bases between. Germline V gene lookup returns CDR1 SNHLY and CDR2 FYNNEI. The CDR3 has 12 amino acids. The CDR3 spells CASSAQGSRQYF. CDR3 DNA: TGTGCCAGCAGTGCTCAGGGTAGCCGGCAGTACTTC.